These T cell receptor beta chains were read from a single sample in a study of CD8+ T cells in alopecia areata. Produced via immunoSEQ multiplex PCR; TCRdb's table is partial and in-frame only. The data hold about 190,000 clones, with 45% to 65% observed a single time. The sequenced sample was CD4+ T cells sorted from blood, obtained at week 4, from a patient treated with tofacitinib. The receptor source for this set is a human donor with alopecia areata. Both conserved end residues are part of each CDR3. The order of the fields is D gene, J gene, V gene, clone size, CDR3 DNA, CDR3 protein. D genes are given only for firm matches. The size entry is marked missing in some rows and otherwise reads once, few, many or a size class.

D: TRBD1; J: TRBJ1-2; V: TRBV5-1; size: .; DNA: TGCGCCAGCAGCTTTACAGGGGCCAACTATGGCTACACCTTC; CDR3: CASSFTGANYGYTF
D: TRBD2; J: TRBJ2-7; V: TRBV7-2; size: .; DNA: TGTGCCAGCAGCTTAGCGCCGCGGGAGGCTACCTACGAGCAGTACTTC; CDR3: CASSLAPREATYEQYF
D: TRBD1; J: TRBJ2-5; V: TRBV29-1; size: few; DNA: TGCAGCGCGGACAAGGGACAGGGGGCAGAGACCCAGTACTTC; CDR3: CSADKGQGAETQYF
D: .; J: TRBJ2-3; V: TRBV5-1; size: .; DNA: TGCGCCAGCAGCTATGACCGGGCTAGCACAGATACGCAGTATTTT; CDR3: CASSYDRASTDTQYF
D: .; J: TRBJ2-6; V: TRBV7-9; size: .; DNA: TGTGCCAGCACCAGACCGGGGGCCAACGTCCTGACTTTC; CDR3: CASTRPGANVLTF
D: .; J: TRBJ2-7; V: TRBV19; size: .; DNA: TGTGCCAGTAGAAACCAGGGGTCCTACGAGCAGTACTTC; CDR3: CASRNQGSYEQYF
D: TRBD2; J: TRBJ2-1; V: TRBV4-2; size: .; DNA: TGTGCCAGCAGCCAAGATTCTTGGGCTAGCGGGAGGGCCGGCTTCTTC; CDR3: CASSQDSWASGRAGFF
D: .; J: TRBJ1-2; V: TRBV4-1; size: few; DNA: TGCGCCAGCAGCCAATATATGGCAGGAGGTGGCTACACCTTC; CDR3: CASSQYMAGGGYTF
D: .; J: TRBJ1-3; V: TRBV30; size: .; DNA: TGTGCCTGGGACTTGGGAAACACCATATATTTT; CDR3: CAWDLGNTIYF
D: .; J: TRBJ1-5; V: TRBV30; size: .; DNA: TGTGCCTGGAGTGTAACGACGGGCAATCAGCCCCAGCATTTT; CDR3: CAWSVTTGNQPQHF
D: .; J: TRBJ1-3; V: TRBV4-1; size: .; DNA: TGCGCCAGCAGCCTCGGGTCGGCTGGAAACACCATATATTTT; CDR3: CASSLGSAGNTIYF
D: .; J: TRBJ2-7; V: TRBV5-1; size: .; DNA: TGCGCCAGCAGCTTGGAATTGACAACCGTCTACGAGCAGTACTTC; CDR3: CASSLELTTVYEQYF
D: .; J: TRBJ1-3; V: TRBV4-1; size: few; DNA: TGCGCCAGCAGCCCGACCGTCCCTACAACTTGGAGCTCTGGAAACACCATATATTTT; CDR3: CASSPTVPTTWSSGNTIYF
D: TRBD2; J: TRBJ2-5; V: TRBV28; size: .; DNA: TGTGCCAGCAGTTCCTCTAGCGGGAGTGGGACCCAGTACTTC; CDR3: CASSSSSGSGTQYF
D: TRBD1; J: TRBJ2-7; V: TRBV9; size: few; DNA: TGTGCCAGCAGCGTGGACAGGAGCTCCTACGAGCAGTACTTC; CDR3: CASSVDRSSYEQYF
D: TRBD2; J: TRBJ2-6; V: TRBV5-1; size: .; DNA: TGCGCCAGCAGCATTGTAGCGGGCAGAAACTCTGGGGCCAACGTCCTGACTTTC; CDR3: CASSIVAGRNSGANVLTF
D: TRBD2; J: TRBJ2-1; V: TRBV19; size: few; DNA: TGTGCCAGTGGACTAGCGGGAGCGGGCTGGGGGAACAATGAGCAGTTCTTC; CDR3: CASGLAGAGWGNNEQFF
D: .; J: TRBJ1-1; V: TRBV29-1; size: .; DNA: TGCAGCGTCAGGACAGACTTGAACACTGAAGCTTTCTTT; CDR3: CSVRTDLNTEAFF
D: TRBD1; J: TRBJ2-5; V: TRBV30; size: .; DNA: TGTGCCTGGAGATTAACAGGGGGGGAGACCCAGTACTTC; CDR3: CAWRLTGGETQYF
D: TRBD1; J: TRBJ2-5; V: TRBV4-1; size: few; DNA: TGCGCCAGCAGCCATGCGGACAGGGAAGGGAAGACCCAGTACTTC; CDR3: CASSHADREGKTQYF
D: .; J: TRBJ1-5; V: TRBV29-1; size: .; DNA: TGCAGCGCTCTGGAAAGCAATCAGCCCCAGCATTTT; CDR3: CSALESNQPQHF
D: TRBD2; J: TRBJ2-2; V: TRBV29-1; size: .; DNA: TGCAGCGTTGTCGTAGCGGGAGCGGTCGGGGAGCTGTTTTTT; CDR3: CSVVVAGAVGELFF
D: TRBD1; J: TRBJ1-2; V: TRBV7-2; size: .; DNA: TGTGCCAGCAGCCCAAACAGGGGCCATAACTATGGCTACACCTTC; CDR3: CASSPNRGHNYGYTF
D: .; J: TRBJ2-1; V: TRBV6-1; size: few; DNA: TGTGCCAGCAGCCTCGGGGAAGGGGCTGAGCAGTTCTTC; CDR3: CASSLGEGAEQFF
D: TRBD2; J: TRBJ2-3; V: TRBV7-2; size: .; DNA: TGTGCCAGCAGGCGAGGGTTATCACTAGCGGGAGAGGCAGATACGCAGTATTTT; CDR3: CASRRGLSLAGEADTQYF
D: .; J: TRBJ2-3; V: TRBV15; size: .; DNA: TGTGCCACCCGCGTTGCAGCAGATACGCAGTATTTT; CDR3: CATRVAADTQYF
D: .; J: TRBJ2-5; V: TRBV4-1; size: once; DNA: TGCGCCAGCAGCCCTCTCTACCAAGAGACCCAGTACTTC; CDR3: CASSPLYQETQYF
D: .; J: TRBJ2-1; V: TRBV5-1; size: .; DNA: TGCGCCAGCAGCGGTGATGGGGTCTCCTACAATGAGCAGTTCTTC; CDR3: CASSGDGVSYNEQFF
D: .; J: TRBJ2-1; V: TRBV27; size: .; DNA: TGTGCCAGCAGCCGAGGGAATGAGCAGTTCTTC; CDR3: CASSRGNEQFF
D: TRBD1; J: TRBJ2-6; V: TRBV5-1; size: .; DNA: TGCGCCAGCCAACAGGGGGCCGCTGGGGCCAACGTCCTGACTTTC; CDR3: CASQQGAAGANVLTF
D: .; J: TRBJ2-5; V: TRBV7-2; size: .; DNA: TGTGCCAGCAGCTTATTCGGTCAGAGGGGCGAGACCCAGTACTTC; CDR3: CASSLFGQRGETQYF
D: TRBD1; J: TRBJ2-7; V: TRBV18; size: .; DNA: TGTGCCAGCTCACCTACAGGGGTGGACGAGCAGTACTTC; CDR3: CASSPTGVDEQYF
D: .; J: TRBJ1-2; V: TRBV29-1; size: .; DNA: TGCAGCGTCGCAAACTCGTTGACAGTCAGCTACACCTTC; CDR3: CSVANSLTVSYTF
D: TRBD2; J: TRBJ2-1; V: TRBV10-3; size: .; DNA: TGTGCCATCAGTGAGTCCTCTCGGGAGGGAAAGGAGCAGTTCTTC; CDR3: CAISESSREGKEQFF
D: .; J: TRBJ1-1; V: TRBV18; size: few; DNA: TGTGCCAGCTCACCATCGGTGAGACAGAACACTGAAGCTTTCTTT; CDR3: CASSPSVRQNTEAFF
D: TRBD1; J: TRBJ2-1; V: TRBV7-9; size: .; DNA: TGTGCCAGCAGCACGCCCCGGACAGGGCCGAGCTCCTACAATGAGCAGTTCTTC; CDR3: CASSTPRTGPSSYNEQFF
D: TRBD1; J: TRBJ2-6; V: TRBV27; size: .; DNA: TGTGCCAGCAGCCCCGCGCGACAGGGGGCAGCAGGGGCCAACGTCCTGACTTTC; CDR3: CASSPARQGAAGANVLTF
D: TRBD1; J: TRBJ1-2; V: TRBV29-1; size: .; DNA: TGCAGCGTAGCTACCGGGACAGGGAGCTATGGCTACACCTTC; CDR3: CSVATGTGSYGYTF
D: TRBD2; J: TRBJ2-1; V: TRBV12-5; size: few; DNA: TGTGCTAGTGGTTTGGTAAATGATAGCGGGAGCGGTTTTTACAATGAGCAGTTCTTC; CDR3: CASGLVNDSGSGFYNEQFF
D: .; J: TRBJ2-1; V: TRBV29-1; size: few; DNA: TGCAGCGCGGGGGGCAGTTTTGCCAATGAGCAGTTCTTC; CDR3: CSAGGSFANEQFF